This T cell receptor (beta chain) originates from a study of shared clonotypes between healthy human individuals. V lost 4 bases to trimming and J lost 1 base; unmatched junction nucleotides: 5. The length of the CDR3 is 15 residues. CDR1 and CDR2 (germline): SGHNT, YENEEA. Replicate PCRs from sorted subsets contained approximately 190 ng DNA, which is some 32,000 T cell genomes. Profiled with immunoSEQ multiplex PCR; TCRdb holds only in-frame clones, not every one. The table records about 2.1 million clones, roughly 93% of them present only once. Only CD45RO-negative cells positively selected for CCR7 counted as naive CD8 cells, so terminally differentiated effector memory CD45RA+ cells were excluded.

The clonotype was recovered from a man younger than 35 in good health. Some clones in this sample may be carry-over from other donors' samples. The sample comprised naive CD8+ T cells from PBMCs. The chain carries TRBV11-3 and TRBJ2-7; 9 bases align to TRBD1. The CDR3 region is CASSYGTGLSYEQYF. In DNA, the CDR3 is TGTGCCAGCAGCTATGGGACAGGGTTATCCTACGAGCAGTACTTC.